This T cell receptor (beta chain) emerged from a study of blood T cell repertoires in COVID-19. Study members were between roughly 18 and 100 years old and lived in fewer than 30 US regions. How the authors handled the data: For nucleated cells, counts were estimated from reference gene primer amplification. The data were produced by immunoSEQ multiplex PCR, yet TCRdb's version contains in-frame clones alone and is incomplete. That table supplies the V and J calls and clone size; D and trimming were determined from the DNA. The sample contains roughly 280,000 clones, about 88% of which appear only once. V shed 4 bases, J shed 7 bases, and the junction held 6 bases outside the gene matches. The CDR3 spans 14 residues. CDR1 SNHLY and CDR2 FYNNEI come from the germline V gene.

Input material: PBMCs or T cells enriched from blood (not recorded which). The receptor was derived from a woman between 50 and 59 years old who had recovered from COVID-19. The J gene is TRBJ2-1, the V gene TRBV2; 8 nucleotides match TRBD1. The CDR3 is CASSVRTGWNEQFF. CDR3 sequence (DNA): TGTGCCAGCAGTGTTCGGACAGGGTGGAATGAGCAGTTCTTC.